This is a list of T cell receptor beta chains from one sample in a study of T cells in localized non-small cell lung cancer. Generated by immunoSEQ multiplex PCR, the TCRdb table keeps only in-frame clones and is missing some. This sample has tens of thousands of clones, with roughly 87% found just once. Specimen: peripheral blood, collected before any cancer treatment. The receptor set was obtained from a woman aged 40 to 75 with stage I lung adenocarcinoma. Both conserved end residues are part of each CDR3. Each record gives: D gene, clone size, J gene, V gene, CDR3 DNA, CDR3 protein. D genes are given only for firm matches. A row's size may be missing; if present it is once, few, many or a size class.

d_gene: -
abundance: -
j_gene: TRBJ1-5
v_gene: TRBV28
CDR3nt: TGTGCCAGCAGTTTCTGGACTGAAAGCAATCAGCCCCAGCATTTT
CDR3aa: CASSFWTESNQPQHF

d_gene: -
abundance: -
j_gene: TRBJ1-2
v_gene: TRBV6-1
CDR3nt: TGTGCCAGCAGAGACAGTGGCTACACCTTC
CDR3aa: CASRDSGYTF

d_gene: -
abundance: -
j_gene: TRBJ1-1
v_gene: TRBV29-1
CDR3nt: TGCAGCGTTGAGGCCCTAGAGGGAGAGGCTTTCTTT
CDR3aa: CSVEALEGEAFF

d_gene: -
abundance: once
j_gene: TRBJ2-2
v_gene: TRBV11-2
CDR3nt: TGTGCCAGCCGCAGTGGGGCCCGGGGTGGTACCGGGGAGCTGTTTTTT
CDR3aa: CASRSGARGGTGELFF

d_gene: -
abundance: -
j_gene: TRBJ2-2
v_gene: TRBV10-2
CDR3nt: TGCGCCAGCAGGGAGGGTCTCCGAACCGGGGAGCTGTTTTTT
CDR3aa: CASREGLRTGELFF

d_gene: TRBD1
abundance: few
j_gene: TRBJ2-1
v_gene: TRBV2
CDR3nt: TGTGCCAGCAGTGCGAAAACCTCCGGGACAGGGGGATACAATGAGCAGTTCTTC
CDR3aa: CASSAKTSGTGGYNEQFF

d_gene: -
abundance: -
j_gene: TRBJ1-6
v_gene: TRBV11-3
CDR3nt: TGTGCCAGCAGCTTCAGGCACGACTCACCCCTCCACTTT
CDR3aa: CASSFRHDSPLHF

d_gene: TRBD2
abundance: -
j_gene: TRBJ2-3
v_gene: TRBV10-3
CDR3nt: TGTGCCATCAGTATGACTAGCACCTCTACAGATACGCAGTATTTT
CDR3aa: CAISMTSTSTDTQYF

d_gene: -
abundance: few
j_gene: TRBJ1-1
v_gene: TRBV29-1
CDR3nt: TGCAGCGTGGCGCCGGGTTGGGGCATGGCGAACACTGAAGCTTTCTTT
CDR3aa: CSVAPGWGMANTEAFF

d_gene: -
abundance: -
j_gene: TRBJ1-2
v_gene: TRBV28
CDR3nt: TGTGCCAGCAGTCGAGGGGGTAGCGGCTACACCTTC
CDR3aa: CASSRGGSGYTF

d_gene: TRBD1
abundance: -
j_gene: TRBJ2-7
v_gene: TRBV5-5
CDR3nt: TGTGCCAGCAGCCCCGGGACAGGGAAAGGACACGAGCAGTACTTC
CDR3aa: CASSPGTGKGHEQYF

d_gene: TRBD1
abundance: -
j_gene: TRBJ1-6
v_gene: TRBV27
CDR3nt: TGTGCCAGCAGTTTCTACGGACAGGGGGCCGATTCACCCCTCCACTTT
CDR3aa: CASSFYGQGADSPLHF

d_gene: -
abundance: -
j_gene: TRBJ1-5
v_gene: TRBV5-6
CDR3nt: TGTGCCAGCAGCTTGTTGGATCAGCCCCAGCATTTT
CDR3aa: CASSLLDQPQHF

d_gene: -
abundance: few
j_gene: TRBJ2-2
v_gene: TRBV5-1
CDR3nt: TGCGCCAGCAGCTTGAGGTCTCAGGGCGACACCGGGGAGCTGTTTTTT
CDR3aa: CASSLRSQGDTGELFF

d_gene: TRBD1
abundance: once
j_gene: TRBJ1-2
v_gene: TRBV28
CDR3nt: TGTGCCAGCAGAAGACAGGGACTGGTGAGAGGCTACACCTTC
CDR3aa: CASRRQGLVRGYTF

d_gene: TRBD1
abundance: -
j_gene: TRBJ2-1
v_gene: TRBV5-1
CDR3nt: TGCGCCAGCAGCTTGGATGAATACAGGGGGATTAATGAGCAGTTCTTC
CDR3aa: CASSLDEYRGINEQFF

d_gene: -
abundance: -
j_gene: TRBJ1-3
v_gene: TRBV25-1
CDR3nt: TGTGCCAGCAGCAGGGGAGGCTCTGGAAACACCATATATTTT
CDR3aa: CASSRGGSGNTIYF

d_gene: TRBD1
abundance: -
j_gene: TRBJ1-2
v_gene: TRBV5-4
CDR3nt: TGTGCCAGCAGCTTGGGGACAGGTTCTGATTACTATGGCTACACCTTC
CDR3aa: CASSLGTGSDYYGYTF

d_gene: TRBD2
abundance: -
j_gene: TRBJ2-1
v_gene: TRBV7-2
CDR3nt: TGTGCCAGCAGCGGACGGACTAGCGGGGGATGGCAGTTCTTC
CDR3aa: CASSGRTSGGWQFF

d_gene: -
abundance: -
j_gene: TRBJ2-3
v_gene: TRBV6-1
CDR3nt: TGTGCCAGCAGTGACGGGGATTTTTCCGCAGATACGCAGTATTTT
CDR3aa: CASSDGDFSADTQYF

d_gene: -
abundance: -
j_gene: TRBJ2-7
v_gene: TRBV14
CDR3nt: TGTGCCAGCAGCCCCGGACACATATACGAGCAGTACTTC
CDR3aa: CASSPGHIYEQYF

d_gene: -
abundance: -
j_gene: TRBJ1-2
v_gene: TRBV18
CDR3nt: TGTGCCAGCTCACCCTCGTCAGGGTTCGTCGGAGGGAGTAGTTTTGGCAACTATGGCTACACCTTC
CDR3aa: CASSPSSGFVGGSSFGNYGYTF

d_gene: TRBD1
abundance: -
j_gene: TRBJ2-1
v_gene: TRBV5-4
CDR3nt: TGTGCCAGCAGCGGATCCGGGACAGTGGTGGGAGAGCAGTTCTTC
CDR3aa: CASSGSGTVVGEQFF

d_gene: -
abundance: -
j_gene: TRBJ1-1
v_gene: TRBV11-3
CDR3nt: TGTGCCAGCAGTCCCGGGGGGCCGACCACTGAAGCTTTCTTT
CDR3aa: CASSPGGPTTEAFF

d_gene: -
abundance: once
j_gene: TRBJ2-7
v_gene: TRBV21-1
CDR3nt: TGTGCCAGCAGCAAAGGGGTCCGGGGTTTCTACGAGCAGTACTTC
CDR3aa: CASSKGVRGFYEQYF

d_gene: -
abundance: -
j_gene: TRBJ1-2
v_gene: TRBV7-2
CDR3nt: TGTGCCAGCAGCTTTACCAGGGTCTCTAACTATGGCTACACCTTC
CDR3aa: CASSFTRVSNYGYTF

d_gene: -
abundance: once
j_gene: TRBJ1-4
v_gene: TRBV5-5
CDR3nt: TGTGCCAGCAGCGGCTTTAGAGGGCGGGACGAAAAACTGTTTTTT
CDR3aa: CASSGFRGRDEKLFF